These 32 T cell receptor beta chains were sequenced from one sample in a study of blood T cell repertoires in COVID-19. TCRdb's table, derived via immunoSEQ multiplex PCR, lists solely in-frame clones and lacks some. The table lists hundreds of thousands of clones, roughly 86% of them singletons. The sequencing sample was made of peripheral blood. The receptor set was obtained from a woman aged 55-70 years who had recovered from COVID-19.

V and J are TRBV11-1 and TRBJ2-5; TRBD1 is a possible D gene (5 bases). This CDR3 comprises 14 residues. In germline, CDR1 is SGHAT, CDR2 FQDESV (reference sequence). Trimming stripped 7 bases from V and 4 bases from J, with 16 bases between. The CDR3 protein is CASKPGGAGETQYF. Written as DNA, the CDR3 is TGTGCCAGCAAACCGGGTGGGGCCGGAGAGACCCAGTACTTC.

The CDR3 DNA reads TGTGCCAGCTCACAGGACAGTTACAATGAAAAACTGTTTTTT. Translated, it gives CASSQDSYNEKLFF. The chain couples TRBV18 to TRBJ1-4, with TRBD1 as a possible D gene (6 bases). CDR1 KGHSH and CDR2 LQKENI come from the germline V gene. The CDR3 spans 14 residues. Between the trimmed V and J ends, which lost 4 bases and 5 bases, there was a span of 11 bases.

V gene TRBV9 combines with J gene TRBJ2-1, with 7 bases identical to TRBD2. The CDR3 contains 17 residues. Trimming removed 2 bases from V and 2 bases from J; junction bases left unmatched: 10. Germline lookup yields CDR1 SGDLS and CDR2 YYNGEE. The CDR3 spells CASSVRPGGSAYNEQFF. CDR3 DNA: TGTGCCAGCAGCGTCCGTCCGGGGGGAAGCGCCTACAATGAGCAGTTCTTC.

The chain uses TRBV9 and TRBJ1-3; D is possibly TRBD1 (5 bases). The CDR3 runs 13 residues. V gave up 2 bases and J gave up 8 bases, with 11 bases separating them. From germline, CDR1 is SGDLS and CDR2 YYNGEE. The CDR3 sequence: CASSVQGTDTIYF. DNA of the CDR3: TGTGCCAGCAGCGTGCAGGGTACCGACACCATATATTTT.

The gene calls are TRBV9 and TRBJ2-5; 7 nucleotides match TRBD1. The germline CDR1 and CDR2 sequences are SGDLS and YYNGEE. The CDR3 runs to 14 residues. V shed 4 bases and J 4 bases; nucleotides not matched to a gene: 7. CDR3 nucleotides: TGTGCCAGCAGCCCGACAGGGCTCCTAGAGACCCAGTACTTC. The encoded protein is CASSPTGLLETQYF. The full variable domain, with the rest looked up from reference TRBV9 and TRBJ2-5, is DSGVTQTPKHLITATGQRVTLRCSPRSGDLSVYWYQQSLDQGLQFLIQYYNGEERAKGNILERFSAQQFPDLHSELNLSSLELGDSALYFCASSPTGLLETQYFGPGTRLLVL.

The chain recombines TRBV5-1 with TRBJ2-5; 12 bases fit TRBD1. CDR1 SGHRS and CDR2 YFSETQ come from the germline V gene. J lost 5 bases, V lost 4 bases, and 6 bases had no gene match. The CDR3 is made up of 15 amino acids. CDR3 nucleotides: TGCGCCAGCAGCAACCGGGACAGGGGGCTGGAGACCCAGTACTTC. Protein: CASSNRDRGLETQYF.

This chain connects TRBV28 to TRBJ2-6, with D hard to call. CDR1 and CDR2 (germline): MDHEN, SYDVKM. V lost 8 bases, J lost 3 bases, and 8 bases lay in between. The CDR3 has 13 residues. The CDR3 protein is CASLSRGANVLTF. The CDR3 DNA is TGTGCCAGCCTTTCGCGTGGGGCCAACGTCCTGACTTTC.

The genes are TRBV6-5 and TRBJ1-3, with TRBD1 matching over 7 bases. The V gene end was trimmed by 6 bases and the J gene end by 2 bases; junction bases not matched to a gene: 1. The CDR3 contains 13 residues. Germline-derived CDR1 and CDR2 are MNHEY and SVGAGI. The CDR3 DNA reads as TGTGCCAGCAGGAGGGGGCCTGGAAACACCATATATTTT. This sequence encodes CASRRGPGNTIYF.

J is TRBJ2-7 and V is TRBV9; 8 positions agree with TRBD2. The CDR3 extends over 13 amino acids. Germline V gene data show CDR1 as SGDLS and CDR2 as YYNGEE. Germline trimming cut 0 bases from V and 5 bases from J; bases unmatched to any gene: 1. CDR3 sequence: CASSVGLANEQYF. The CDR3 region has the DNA TGTGCCAGCAGCGTAGGACTAGCGAACGAGCAGTACTTC.

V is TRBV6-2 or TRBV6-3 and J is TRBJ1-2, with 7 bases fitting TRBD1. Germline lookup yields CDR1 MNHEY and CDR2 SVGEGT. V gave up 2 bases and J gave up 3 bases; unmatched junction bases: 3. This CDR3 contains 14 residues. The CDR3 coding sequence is TGTGCCAGCAGTTACGGGACAGAGTACTATGGCTACACCTTC. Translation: CASSYGTEYYGYTF.

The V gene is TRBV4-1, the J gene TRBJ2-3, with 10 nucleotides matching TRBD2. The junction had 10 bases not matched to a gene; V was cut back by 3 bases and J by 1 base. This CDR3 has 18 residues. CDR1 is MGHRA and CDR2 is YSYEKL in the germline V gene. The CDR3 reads CASSHLNILAGGTDTQYF. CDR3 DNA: TGCGCCAGCAGCCACCTTAACATCCTAGCGGGGGGCACAGATACGCAGTATTTT.

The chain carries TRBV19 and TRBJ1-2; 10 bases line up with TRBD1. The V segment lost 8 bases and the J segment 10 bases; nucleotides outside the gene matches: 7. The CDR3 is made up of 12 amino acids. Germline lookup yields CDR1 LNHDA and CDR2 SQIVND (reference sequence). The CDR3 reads CASSGTGDDYTF. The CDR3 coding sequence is TGTGCCAGTTCAGGGACAGGGGATGACTACACCTTC.

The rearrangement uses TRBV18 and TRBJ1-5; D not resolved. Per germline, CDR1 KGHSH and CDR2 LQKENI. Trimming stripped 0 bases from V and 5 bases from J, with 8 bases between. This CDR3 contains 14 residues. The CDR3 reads CASSPPQAYQPQHF. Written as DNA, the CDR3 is TGTGCCAGCTCACCACCGCAGGCTTATCAGCCCCAGCATTTT.

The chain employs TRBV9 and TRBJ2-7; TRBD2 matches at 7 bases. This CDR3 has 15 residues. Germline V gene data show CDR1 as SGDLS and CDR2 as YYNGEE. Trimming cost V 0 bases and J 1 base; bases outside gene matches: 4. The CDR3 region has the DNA TGTGCCAGCAGCGTAGCTCCTAGCGGTTCCTACGAGCAGTACTTC. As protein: CASSVAPSGSYEQYF.

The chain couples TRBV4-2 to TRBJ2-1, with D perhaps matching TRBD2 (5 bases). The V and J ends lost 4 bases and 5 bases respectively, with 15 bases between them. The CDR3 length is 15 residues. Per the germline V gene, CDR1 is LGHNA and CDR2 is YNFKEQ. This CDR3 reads CASSPLEGGHNEQFF. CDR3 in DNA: TGTGCCAGCAGCCCACTCGAGGGCGGCCACAATGAGCAGTTCTTC.

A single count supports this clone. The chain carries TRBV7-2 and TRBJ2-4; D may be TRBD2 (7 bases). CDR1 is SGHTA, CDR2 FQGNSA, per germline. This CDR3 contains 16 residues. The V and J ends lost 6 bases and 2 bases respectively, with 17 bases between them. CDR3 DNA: TGTGCCAGCAGAGCTAGGGGGGGCGCAACCAAAAACATTCAGTACTTC. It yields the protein CASRARGGATKNIQYF.

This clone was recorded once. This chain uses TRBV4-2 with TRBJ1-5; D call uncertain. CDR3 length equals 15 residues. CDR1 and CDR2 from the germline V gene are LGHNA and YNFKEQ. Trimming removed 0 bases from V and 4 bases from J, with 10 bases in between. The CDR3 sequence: CASSQDLRLNQPQHF. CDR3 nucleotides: TGTGCCAGCAGCCAAGATCTGAGACTAAATCAGCCCCAGCATTTT.

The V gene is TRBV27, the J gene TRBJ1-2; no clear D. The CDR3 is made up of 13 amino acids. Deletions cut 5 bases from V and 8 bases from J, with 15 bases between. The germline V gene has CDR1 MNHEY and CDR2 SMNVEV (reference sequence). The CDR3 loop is CASSGWTFGGYTF. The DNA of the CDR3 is TGTGCCAGCAGTGGTTGGACTTTCGGGGGCTACACCTTC.

The CDR3 loop is CASSPRQGQETQYF. CDR3 sequence (DNA): TGTGCCAGCAGCCCCAGGCAGGGGCAAGAGACCCAGTACTTC. V gene TRBV9 combines with J gene TRBJ2-5; tentative D call: TRBD1 (6 bases). This CDR3 is built from 14 residues. Looked up from germline, CDR1 is SGDLS and CDR2 is YYNGEE. The V end lost 4 bases, the J end lost 2 bases, and 12 bases lay between the germline ends.

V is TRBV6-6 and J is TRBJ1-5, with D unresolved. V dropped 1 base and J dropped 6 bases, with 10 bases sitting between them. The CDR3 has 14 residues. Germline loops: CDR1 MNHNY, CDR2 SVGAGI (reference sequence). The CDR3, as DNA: TGTGCCAGCAGTTACTTCCGCGGGGTTCAGCCCCAGCATTTT. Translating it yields CASSYFRGVQPQHF.

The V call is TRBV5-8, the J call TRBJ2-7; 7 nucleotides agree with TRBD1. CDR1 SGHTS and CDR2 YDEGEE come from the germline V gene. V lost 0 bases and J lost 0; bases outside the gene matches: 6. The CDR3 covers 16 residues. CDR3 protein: CASSLDGTELSYEQYF. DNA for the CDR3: TGTGCCAGCAGCTTGGATGGGACAGAGCTCTCCTACGAGCAGTACTTC.

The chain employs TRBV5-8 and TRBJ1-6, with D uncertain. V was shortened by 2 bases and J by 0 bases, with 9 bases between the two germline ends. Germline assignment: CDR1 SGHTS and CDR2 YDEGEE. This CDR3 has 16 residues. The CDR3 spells CASSFSLSSYNSPLHF. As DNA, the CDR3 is TGTGCCAGCAGCTTTTCTCTGAGCTCCTATAATTCACCCCTCCACTTT.

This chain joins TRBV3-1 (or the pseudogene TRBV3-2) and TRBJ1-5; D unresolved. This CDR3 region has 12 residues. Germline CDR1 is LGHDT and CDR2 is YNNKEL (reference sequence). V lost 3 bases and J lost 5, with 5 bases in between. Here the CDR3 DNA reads TGTGCCAGCAGCCAGGCCCATCAGCCCCAGCATTTT. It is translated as CASSQAHQPQHF.

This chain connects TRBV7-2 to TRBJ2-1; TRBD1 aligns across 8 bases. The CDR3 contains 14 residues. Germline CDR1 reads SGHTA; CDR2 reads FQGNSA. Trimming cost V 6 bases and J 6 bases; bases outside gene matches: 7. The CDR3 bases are TGTGCCAGCAGGAGGACAGGGTCTCCCAATGAGCAGTTCTTC. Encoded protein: CASRRTGSPNEQFF. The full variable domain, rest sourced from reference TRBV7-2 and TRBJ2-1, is GAGVSQSPSNKVTEKGKDVELRCDPISGHTALYWYRQSLGQGLEFLIYFQGNSAPDKSGLPSDRFSAERTGGSVSTLTIQRTQQEDSAVYLCASRRTGSPNEQFFGPGTRLTVL.

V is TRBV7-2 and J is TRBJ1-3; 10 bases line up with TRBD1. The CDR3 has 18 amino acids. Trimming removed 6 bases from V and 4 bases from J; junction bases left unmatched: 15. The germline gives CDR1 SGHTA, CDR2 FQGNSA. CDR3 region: CASRPLGTGAYLGNTIYF. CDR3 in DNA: TGTGCCAGCAGACCACTCGGGACAGGGGCTTATCTGGGAAACACCATATATTTT.

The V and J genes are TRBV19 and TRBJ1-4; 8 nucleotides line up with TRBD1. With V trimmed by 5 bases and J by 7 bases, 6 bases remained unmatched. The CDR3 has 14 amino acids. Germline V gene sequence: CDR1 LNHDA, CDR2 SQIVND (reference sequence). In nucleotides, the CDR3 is TGTGCCAGTAGTTCCCAGGGGGCAAGTGAAAAACTGTTTTTT. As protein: CASSSQGASEKLFF.

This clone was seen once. The CDR3: CASSRDRVAEAFF. The DNA for the CDR3 is TGTGCCAGTAGTAGGGACAGGGTGGCTGAAGCTTTCTTT. The rearrangement uses TRBV19 and TRBJ1-1; 9 bases match TRBD1. Germline loops: CDR1 LNHDA, CDR2 SQIVND (reference sequence). This CDR3 is 13 amino acids long. Losses at the gene ends were 4 bases for V and 6 bases for J; bases not matched to a gene: 3.

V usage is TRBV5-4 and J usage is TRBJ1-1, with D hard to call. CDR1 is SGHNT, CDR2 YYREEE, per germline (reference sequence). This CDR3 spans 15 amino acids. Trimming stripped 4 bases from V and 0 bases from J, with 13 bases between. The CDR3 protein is CASSGGRQMNTEAFF. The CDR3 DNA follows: TGTGCCAGCAGCGGCGGCCGGCAGATGAACACTGAAGCTTTCTTT.

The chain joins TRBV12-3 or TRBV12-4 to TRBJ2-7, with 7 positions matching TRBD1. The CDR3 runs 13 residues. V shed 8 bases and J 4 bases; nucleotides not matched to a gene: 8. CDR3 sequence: CASVGRGTYEQYF. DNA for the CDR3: TGTGCCAGCGTAGGCAGGGGGACATACGAGCAGTACTTC.

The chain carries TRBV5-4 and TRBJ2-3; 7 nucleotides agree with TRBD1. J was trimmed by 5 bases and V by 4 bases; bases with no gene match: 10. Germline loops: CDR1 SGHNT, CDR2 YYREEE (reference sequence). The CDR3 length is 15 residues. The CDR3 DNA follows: TGTGCCAGCAGCCCCCCCGGGACAGCTAAAGATACGCAGTATTTT. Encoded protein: CASSPPGTAKDTQYF.

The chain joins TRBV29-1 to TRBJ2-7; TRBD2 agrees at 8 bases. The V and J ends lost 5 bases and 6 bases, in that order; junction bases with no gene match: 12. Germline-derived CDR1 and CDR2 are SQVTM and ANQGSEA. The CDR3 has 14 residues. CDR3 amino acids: CSVFSPLREGEQYF. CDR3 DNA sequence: TGCAGCGTTTTCTCTCCTCTCCGGGAGGGCGAGCAGTACTTC.

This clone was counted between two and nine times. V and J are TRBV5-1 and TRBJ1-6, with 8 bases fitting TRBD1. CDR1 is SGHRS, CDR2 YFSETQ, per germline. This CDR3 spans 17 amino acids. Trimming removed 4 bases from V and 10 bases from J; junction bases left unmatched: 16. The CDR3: CASSPWAGGPRGSPLHF. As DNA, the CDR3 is TGCGCCAGCAGCCCGTGGGCAGGGGGCCCCCGGGGGTCACCCCTCCACTTT.